Following are 29 T cell receptor beta chains from one sample sequenced in a study of regulatory T cells in long-lasting Graves disease (dated by TCRdb to 2020 to 2022). According to the study, the label for this sample's time point signals: persistent/refractory GD, antithyroid drugs over 5 years with positive TRAb. RNA was extracted from PBMCs in TRIzol for both TCR sequencing and RNA sequencing. The library was generated by multiplex PCR. TCRdb records Illumina HiSeq 4000 as the sequencer. iRepertoire HTBI primers and Arm-PCR amplification of CDR3 regions were used to construct TCR beta libraries. TCRdb trimmed the raw reads at Q25, called clones with MiXCR and kept productive beta chains. Rows matching on CDR3 protein sequence are summarized as one entry with the most common DNA and genes. For this sample the table gives about 420,000 distinct CDR3 sequences, of which about 25% were detected only once. The ten largest clones take up about a quarter of the sample.

The specimen comprised peripheral blood mononuclear cells (PBMCs), sampled when the disease was refractory, from a patient treated with antithyroid drugs. The receptors stem from a female donor with Graves disease.

V is TRBV6-1 and J is TRBJ1-6; perhaps TRBD1 as D (5 bases). The length of the CDR3 is 14 residues. Trimming stripped 8 bases from V and 12 bases from J, with 20 bases between. Germline assignment: CDR1 MNHNS and CDR2 SASEGT. CDR3 DNA: TGTGCCAGCGGTGGAGCAGGGTTGTCGCTACCCCTCCACTTT. This codes for CASGGAGLSLPLHF.

The genes are TRBV11-2 and TRBJ2-4; 8 nucleotides match TRBD2. CDR3 size: 18 residues. Germline CDR1 SGHAT, CDR2 FQNNGV. V shed 1 base, J shed 2 bases, and the junction held 10 bases outside the gene matches. The CDR3 sequence is CASSLVIAGPATKNIQYF. CDR3 nucleotide sequence: TGTGCCAGCAGCTTAGTGATAGCGGGACCCGCTACCAAAAACATTCAGTACTTC.

The V call is TRBV7-9, the J call TRBJ2-7; either TRBD1 or TRBD2 may supply D (5 bases each). Looked up from germline, CDR1 is SEHNR and CDR2 is FQNEAQ (reference sequence). There are 13 residues in the CDR3. Trimming cost V 3 bases and J 5 bases, with 11 bases left between them. Here the CDR3 reads CASSFGAANEQYF. The CDR3, as DNA: TGTGCCAGCAGCTTCGGGGCGGCCAACGAGCAGTACTTC.

This clonotype was counted between two and nine times. This rearrangement joins TRBV2 to TRBJ1-4; no definite D call. Trimming left V 7 bases short and J 0 bases short, with 9 bases between. Germline-derived CDR1 and CDR2 are SNHLY and FYNNEI. The CDR3 totals 14 residues. The CDR3 protein is CASKVDATNEKLFF. In DNA, the CDR3 is TGTGCCAGCAAGGTAGATGCAACTAATGAAAAACTGTTTTTT.

The chain has TRBV9 and TRBJ2-7; the match to TRBD2 covers 7 bases. The V segment lost 0 bases and the J segment 6 bases; nucleotides outside the gene matches: 9. Germline lookup yields CDR1 SGDLS and CDR2 YYNGEE. The CDR3 is made up of 15 amino acids. The CDR3 DNA reads as TGTGCCAGCAGCGTAGATGGGACTATCCTTCGCGAGCAGTACTTC. It encodes CASSVDGTILREQYF.

A few counts support this clonotype. The V gene is TRBV12-3 or TRBV12-4, the J gene TRBJ1-5; D might be TRBD1 (5 bases). CDR3 length: 14 amino acids. V was shortened by 8 bases and J by 7 bases, with 18 bases between the two germline ends. The CDR3 nucleotides read TGTGCCAGCGGGGCCGGGGGGACGGTGCAGCCCCAGCATTTT. This codes for CASGAGGTVQPQHF.

This clonotype was counted only a few times. This chain links TRBV9 with TRBJ1-1; D remains ambiguous. Germline lookup yields CDR1 SGDLS and CDR2 YYNGEE. Trimming took 1 base from V and 1 from J, leaving 5 bases between them. The CDR3 spans 13 residues. The CDR3 region has the DNA TGTGCCAGCAGCGTAAAGGAGAACACTGAAGCTTTCTTT. It specifies CASSVKENTEAFF. The full variable domain, completed using reference TRBV9 and TRBJ1-1, is DSGVTQTPKHLITATGQRVTLRCSPRSGDLSVYWYQQSLDQGLQFLIQYYNGEERAKGNILERFSAQQFPDLHSELNLSSLELGDSALYFCASSVKENTEAFFGQGTRLTVV.

This chain links TRBV18 with TRBJ2-6; no reliable D call. Germline CDR1 and CDR2: KGHSH and LQKENI. There are 15 residues in the CDR3. The V end was cut by 6 bases, the J end by 4 bases, with 13 bases between. The CDR3 protein is CASSRGTMGANVLTF. CDR3 sequence (DNA): TGTGCCAGCTCCAGAGGCACTATGGGGGCCAACGTCCTGACTTTC. The full variable domain, rest sourced from reference TRBV18 and TRBJ2-6, is NAGVMQNPRHLVRRRGQEARLRCSPMKGHSHVYWYRQLPEEGLKFMVYLQKENIIDESGMPKERFSAEFPKEGPSILRIQQVVRGDSAAYFCASSRGTMGANVLTFGAGSRLTVL.

CDR3 in amino acids: CASSPHIPTSGSGDTQYF. The CDR3 coding sequence is TGTGCCAGCAGCCCCCATATTCCGACTAGCGGGAGTGGAGATACGCAGTATTTT. The chain combines TRBV7-2 with TRBJ2-3, with 12 bases identical to TRBD2. V dropped 5 bases and J dropped 5; count of bases not matched to a gene: 14. Germline lookup yields CDR1 SGHTA and CDR2 FQGNSA. The CDR3 is made up of 18 amino acids.

The chain couples TRBV20-1 to TRBJ2-7, with 13 bases that match TRBD2. Losses at the gene ends were 0 bases for V and 4 bases for J; bases not matched to a gene: 3. Germline CDR1 reads DFQATT; CDR2 reads SNEGSKA (reference sequence). This CDR3 has 15 amino acids. The CDR3 here is CSARDTSGRVYEQYF. The DNA of the CDR3 is TGCAGTGCTAGAGATACTAGCGGGAGGGTGTACGAGCAGTACTTC.

This chain connects TRBV18 to TRBJ1-2; the match to TRBD1 covers 7 bases. V shed 3 bases and J 6 bases; nucleotides not matched to a gene: 13. This CDR3 has 16 residues. Per the germline V gene, CDR1 is KGHSH and CDR2 is LQKENI. CDR3 region: CASSPIEGGAGHGYTF. CDR3 nucleotide sequence: TGTGCCAGCTCACCTATTGAAGGGGGCGCAGGGCATGGCTACACCTTC.

The rearrangement links TRBV12-3 or TRBV12-4 to TRBJ2-2; 7 nucleotides align to TRBD1. V shed 4 bases, J shed 2 bases, and the junction held 7 bases outside the gene matches. The CDR3 covers 16 residues. The CDR3: CASSSVNRGNTGELFF. CDR3 nucleotide sequence: TGTGCCAGCAGTTCCGTGAACAGGGGAAACACCGGGGAGCTGTTTTTT.

This clonotype was detected a few times. V is TRBV3-1 and J is TRBJ2-3, with 12 bases lining up with TRBD2. Germline V gene lookup returns CDR1 LGHDT and CDR2 YNNKEL (reference sequence). The V gene end was trimmed by 1 base and the J gene end by 6 bases; junction bases not matched to a gene: 5. The CDR3 runs 16 residues. CDR3 in DNA: TGTGCCAGCAGCCAAGGCCTAGCGGGAGGGCCGGATACGCAGTATTTT. Its translation: CASSQGLAGGPDTQYF.

This clonotype was picked up a small number of times. The rearrangement uses TRBV19 and TRBJ1-4, with TRBD1 as a possible D gene (5 bases). This CDR3 has 13 residues. Trimming left V 9 bases short and J 4 bases short, with 12 bases between. Germline V CDR1 and CDR2: LNHDA, SQIVND (reference sequence). The CDR3: CASTRDYNEKLFF. The CDR3 DNA follows: TGTGCCAGCACCCGGGACTATAATGAAAAACTGTTTTTT.

The count of this clonotype is one. The chain has TRBV19 and TRBJ1-1; tentatively, D is TRBD1 (5 bases). CDR3 size: 12 residues. Per the germline V gene, CDR1 is LNHDA and CDR2 is SQIVND (reference sequence). V was trimmed by 3 bases and J by 9 bases, leaving 11 bases between them. The CDR3 bases are TGTGCCAGTAGTATGGGGCAAACTAAAGCTTTCTTT. This gives the protein CASSMGQTKAFF.

The chain joins TRBV6-1 to TRBJ2-7; D is perhaps TRBD1 or TRBD2 (5 bases each). Germline V CDR1 and CDR2: MNHNS, SASEGT. The CDR3 contains 14 residues. Deletions cut 8 bases from V and 4 bases from J, with 18 bases between. The CDR3 nucleotides are TGTGCCAGCGAGGGAGATGGTGGGGGATACGAGCAGTACTTC. As protein: CASEGDGGGYEQYF.

About this clonotype itself: Mismatch with germline at one junction end may stem from a read error. The chain links TRBV20-1 to TRBJ2-5, with 9 nucleotides matching TRBD2. CDR1 is DFQATT and CDR2 is SNEGSKA in the germline V gene (reference sequence). The CDR3 sequence is 18 residues long. The CDR3 loop is CSTRDLGTSGSLGETQYF. The CDR3 DNA follows: TGCAGTACTAGAGATCTGGGCACTAGCGGGTCTCTGGGAGAGACCCAGTACTTC.

This clonotype was picked up a small number of times. In nucleotides, the CDR3 is TGTGCCAGCGGTTTAGGGGTACAGCCCTACGAGCAGTACTTC. This gives the protein CASGLGVQPYEQYF. The chain couples TRBV5-4 to TRBJ2-7; a weak D match, TRBD1 (5 bases). This CDR3 has 14 amino acids. From germline, CDR1 is SGHNT and CDR2 YYREEE (reference sequence). Trimming stripped 7 bases from V and 2 bases from J, with 16 bases between.

V and J are TRBV20-1 and TRBJ2-7, with 8 bases matching TRBD2. The germline V gene has CDR1 DFQATT and CDR2 SNEGSKA (reference sequence). The CDR3 sequence is 14 residues long. Trimming took 3 bases from V and 6 from J; bases not matched to a gene: 10. In DNA form, the CDR3 reads TGCAGTGCTAGGGAGAGCGGGAGTCGGGGCGAGCAGTACTTC. As protein: CSARESGSRGEQYF.

J is TRBJ2-7 and V is TRBV20-1, with 8 bases identical to TRBD1. The CDR3 totals 15 residues. The ends lost 4 bases at V and 0 bases at J; junction bases unmatched: 8. Germline assignment: CDR1 DFQATT and CDR2 SNEGSKA (reference sequence). CDR3 nucleotides: TGCAGTGCTAATTCGGGACAGGAGAGCTCCTACGAGCAGTACTTC. It is translated as CSANSGQESSYEQYF.

Many counts were recorded for this clonotype. The J gene is TRBJ2-7, the V gene TRBV28; a weak D match, TRBD1 (6 bases). The CDR3 is 13 residues long. Per germline, CDR1 MDHEN and CDR2 SYDVKM. The ends were cut back, 8 bases at V and 5 bases at J, with 16 bases in the middle. CDR3 residues: CASAPGQTDEQYF. For the CDR3, the DNA is TGTGCCAGCGCGCCAGGACAGACCGACGAGCAGTACTTC. The full variable domain, its missing parts supplied by reference TRBV28 and TRBJ2-7, is DVKVTQSSRYLVKRTGEKVFLECVQDMDHENMFWYRQDPGLGLRLIYFSYDVKMKEKGDIPEGYSVSREKKERFSLILESASTNQTSMYLCASAPGQTDEQYFGPGTRLTVT.

The V and J genes are TRBV24-1 and TRBJ2-5, with 8 bases identical to TRBD1. Trimming removed 4 bases from V and 5 bases from J; junction bases left unmatched: 8. Per germline, CDR1 KGHDR and CDR2 SFDVKD. The CDR3 is 15 amino acids. The CDR3 DNA reads TGTGCCACCAGTGACTTCGGGACAGGCCTCGAGACCCAGTACTTC. It is translated as CATSDFGTGLETQYF.

The chain is built from TRBV7-9 and TRBJ2-1; 11 nucleotides match TRBD2. CDR3 length equals 15 residues. V lost 0 bases, J lost 9 bases, and 4 bases stayed unmatched. Germline CDR1 SEHNR, CDR2 FQNEAQ (reference sequence). The CDR3 protein is CASSLALAGGVEQFF. DNA for the CDR3: TGTGCCAGCAGCTTAGCGCTAGCGGGAGGTGTTGAGCAGTTCTTC.

This clonotype was counted a few times. The V and J genes are TRBV6-1 and TRBJ2-6; 9 positions agree with TRBD1. Germline CDR1 and CDR2: MNHNS and SASEGT. Trimming took 6 bases from V and 1 from J; bases not matched to a gene: 7. The CDR3 has 17 amino acids. The CDR3 here is CASRAGQGVSGANVLTF. The CDR3 DNA sequence: TGTGCCAGCAGGGCGGGACAGGGTGTATCTGGGGCCAACGTCCTGACTTTC.

The chain links TRBV27 to TRBJ1-1, with a tentative D call TRBD1 (6 bases). CDR1 and CDR2 (germline): MNHEY, SMNVEV (reference sequence). CDR3 size: 14 residues. Trimming cost V 6 bases and J 0 bases, with 11 bases left between them. The CDR3 DNA reads TGTGCCAGCAGGATGGGGGGCATGAACACTGAAGCTTTCTTT. Translated, it gives CASRMGGMNTEAFF.

The sample holds a few counts of this clonotype. The chain links TRBV27 to TRBJ2-2, with a tentative D call TRBD1 (5 bases). In germline, CDR1 is MNHEY, CDR2 SMNVEV (reference sequence). V was trimmed by 6 bases and J by 0 bases, leaving 14 bases between them. CDR3 length equals 16 residues. Here the CDR3 reads CASSPRGRANTGELFF. The DNA for the CDR3 is TGTGCCAGCAGCCCTAGGGGCAGGGCGAACACCGGGGAGCTGTTTTTT.

Worth noting for this clonotype: A read error is possible here, since a much larger clone lies one base away. This chain links TRBV20-1 with TRBJ1-6; D might be TRBD1 (5 bases). Germline-derived CDR1 and CDR2 are DFQATT and SNEGSKA (reference sequence). CDR3 length equals 14 residues. Written as DNA, the CDR3 is TGCGGTGCGCGGACAACGGCGGTCACCCAGTACCTCCACTTT. It specifies CGARTTAVTQYLHF.

This clonotype has at least ten counts. The rearrangement uses TRBV12-3 or TRBV12-4 and TRBJ1-1, with unresolved D. This CDR3 region has 14 residues. Trimming left V 5 bases short and J 3 bases short, with 13 bases between. CDR3 DNA: TGTGCCAGCAGTCCCGTAGAGGGATACACTGAAGCTTTCTTT. Its translation is CASSPVEGYTEAFF.

The chain has TRBV10-3 and TRBJ1-1; 11 bases agree with TRBD1. Per the germline V gene, CDR1 is ENHRY and CDR2 is SYGVKD. CDR3 length: 13 amino acids. V dropped 10 bases and J dropped 3; count of bases not matched to a gene: 4. CDR3 sequence: CATGQGAYTEAFF. CDR3 in DNA: TGTGCCACCGGACAGGGGGCTTACACTGAAGCTTTCTTT.